The 18 T cell receptor beta chains presented below share a single source sample, sequenced in a study of blood T cell repertoires in COVID-19. The protocol was immunoSEQ multiplex PCR, while the TCRdb copy is restricted to in-frame clones and leaves out a portion. The sample records roughly 150,000 clones, around 80% being singletons. The sample was peripheral blood. The receptor source for this set is a man aged 55 to 70 with acute or convalescent COVID-19.

V usage is TRBV19 and J usage is TRBJ2-2; 8 bases match TRBD2. Looked up from germline, CDR1 is LNHDA and CDR2 is SQIVND (reference sequence). The ends lost 3 bases at V and 3 bases at J; junction bases unmatched: 18. This CDR3 comprises 20 residues. The CDR3, as DNA: TGTGCCAGTAGTATCCACCTCGGCAGCGGGAGATGGTCCCACACCGGGGAGCTGTTTTTT. Translation gives CASSIHLGSGRWSHTGELFF.

This chain uses TRBV3-1 (or the pseudogene TRBV3-2) with TRBJ2-2; 13 bases match TRBD2. Germline V CDR1 and CDR2: LGHDT, YNNKEL (reference sequence). CDR3 length equals 18 residues. V was clipped by 1 base and J by 0 bases; unmatched bases: 2. CDR3 in DNA: TGTGCCAGCAGCCAAGTCGGGACTAGCGGGACGAACACCGGGGAGCTGTTTTTT. Protein sequence: CASSQVGTSGTNTGELFF.

This clone has only one observation. The chain's CDR3 is CASTAGQGMFYEQYF. For the CDR3, the DNA is TGTGCCAGCACCGCCGGACAGGGGATGTTTTACGAGCAGTACTTC. The chain joins TRBV25-1 to TRBJ2-7, with TRBD1 identical over 9 bases. The CDR3 has 15 residues. Germline lookup yields CDR1 MGHDK and CDR2 SYGVNS. V lost 7 bases and J lost 4; bases outside the gene matches: 11.

The rearrangement joins TRBV24-1 to TRBJ2-1; 10 nucleotides align to TRBD2. The germline gives CDR1 KGHDR, CDR2 SFDVKD. CDR3 length equals 13 residues. Trimming cost V 5 bases and J 8 bases; bases outside gene matches: 2. The CDR3: CATSALAGDEQFF. Here the CDR3 DNA reads TGTGCCACCAGTGCTCTAGCGGGAGATGAGCAGTTCTTC.

This chain links TRBV28 with TRBJ2-1; 11 nucleotides line up with TRBD2. The CDR3 has 16 residues. V shed 1 base, J shed 3 bases, and the junction held 2 bases outside the gene matches. Germline V lookup: CDR1 MDHEN, CDR2 SYDVKM. The CDR3 sequence: CASSLLAGGFYNEQFF. The CDR3 DNA is TGTGCCAGCAGTTTATTAGCGGGAGGGTTCTACAATGAGCAGTTCTTC.

The sample holds one count of this clone. The chain employs TRBV6-5 and TRBJ2-3; a possible D gene is TRBD1 (6 bases). Between the trimmed V and J ends, which lost 2 bases and 5 bases, there was a span of 11 bases. Germline assignment: CDR1 MNHEY and CDR2 SVGAGI. This CDR3 has 14 amino acids. CDR3 bases: TGTGCCAGCAGTTACCGCCAGGGGAGAGATACGCAGTATTTT. Residues: CASSYRQGRDTQYF.

CDR3 nucleotides: TGTGCCACGACCCAGGACTATGGCTACACCTTC. Translation gives CATTQDYGYTF. The chain is built from TRBV28 and TRBJ1-2; no clear D gene. Deletions cut 10 bases from V and 3 bases from J, with 9 bases between. The CDR3 has 11 residues. From germline, CDR1 is MDHEN and CDR2 SYDVKM.

This sequence joins TRBV7-2 and TRBJ1-5; perhaps TRBD1 as D (6 bases). The V end was cut by 1 base, the J end by 6 bases, with 13 bases between. This CDR3 spans 15 amino acids. CDR1 is SGHTA, CDR2 FQGNSA, per germline. The CDR3 loop is CASSLGSGARQPQHF. In DNA, the CDR3 is TGTGCCAGCAGCTTAGGGTCAGGGGCGCGTCAGCCCCAGCATTTT.

There are many counts of this clone. The chain has TRBV10-3 and TRBJ1-1; 7 nucleotides line up with TRBD1. The V and J ends lost 7 bases and 1 base, in that order; junction bases with no gene match: 6. The CDR3 spans 14 residues. The germline gives CDR1 ENHRY, CDR2 SYGVKD. In nucleotides, the CDR3 is TGTGCCATCAACAGACAGGGATCGAACACTGAAGCTTTCTTT. Protein: CAINRQGSNTEAFF.

J is TRBJ1-1 and V is TRBV28; tentative D call: TRBD1 (6 bases). Germline CDR1 is MDHEN and CDR2 is SYDVKM. With 2 bases removed from V and 11 bases from J, the gap between germline ends came to 15 bases. The CDR3 loop spans 13 amino acids. DNA for the CDR3: TGTGCCAGCAGTTTAAGGGGGGGAGGCCAGGCTTTCTTT. Translating it yields CASSLRGGGQAFF. The full variable domain, completed using reference TRBV28 and TRBJ1-1, is DVKVTQSSRYLVKRTGEKVFLECVQDMDHENMFWYRQDPGLGLRLIYFSYDVKMKEKGDIPEGYSVSREKKERFSLILESASTNQTSMYLCASSLRGGGQAFFGQGTRLTVV.

In its sample, this clone was seen many times. As DNA, the CDR3 is TGTGCCAGCTCACCCACGGGACAGGGGGCGACAGAGCAGTACTTC. It encodes CASSPTGQGATEQYF. The chain links TRBV18 to TRBJ2-7; TRBD1 matches at 12 bases. CDR3 size: 15 residues. Germline CDR1 is KGHSH and CDR2 is LQKENI. The V and J ends lost 3 bases and 7 bases, in that order; junction bases with no gene match: 7.

This rearrangement joins TRBV3-1 (or the pseudogene TRBV3-2) to TRBJ2-3, with TRBD1 as a possible D gene (6 bases). Germline V gives CDR1 LGHDT, CDR2 YNNKEL (reference sequence). The CDR3 spans 13 residues. The ends were cut back, 3 bases at V and 4 bases at J, with 8 bases in the middle. The DNA of the CDR3 is TGTGCCAGCAGCCATCACAGGGCAGATACGCAGTATTTT. The encoded protein is CASSHHRADTQYF.

The rearrangement links TRBV7-9 to TRBJ2-7; the D gene is possibly TRBD1 (5 bases). Germline assignment: CDR1 SEHNR and CDR2 FQNEAQ (reference sequence). The CDR3 length is 13 residues. The V end was cut by 5 bases, the J end by 6 bases, with 14 bases between. CDR3 sequence (DNA): TGTGCCAGCAGCCGTATCCAGGGAACCGAGCAGTACTTC. It encodes CASSRIQGTEQYF.

The chain links TRBV3-1 (or the pseudogene TRBV3-2) to TRBJ2-1, with 10 nucleotides matching TRBD1. The CDR3 is 15 residues long. Germline lookup yields CDR1 LGHDT and CDR2 YNNKEL (reference sequence). Unmatched junction bases numbered 4, after V lost 4 bases and J lost 4 bases. Here the CDR3 DNA reads TGTGCCAGCAGCCTCCGGGACAGGGGTTACAATGAGCAGTTCTTC. Protein product: CASSLRDRGYNEQFF.

This clone has only a few counts. The rearrangement joins TRBV2 to TRBJ2-5; possible D gene TRBD2, 6 bases. From germline, CDR1 is SNHLY and CDR2 FYNNEI. V lost 0 bases, J lost 2 bases, and 10 bases lay in between. The length of the CDR3 is 15 residues. The CDR3 DNA reads as TGTGCCAGCAGTGAAGCGTTAGGGAGGCAAGAGACCCAGTACTTC. Its translation: CASSEALGRQETQYF.

This chain links TRBV13 with TRBJ2-5; 8 bases align to TRBD2. Per the germline V gene, CDR1 is PRHDT and CDR2 is FYEKMQ (reference sequence). The CDR3 covers 16 residues. Trimming cost V 5 bases and J 3 bases; bases outside gene matches: 11. The CDR3 DNA reads TGTGCCAGCAGCGGCCAAAGCGGGAGCTTGGAAGAGACCCAGTACTTC. Amino acids: CASSGQSGSLEETQYF.

The V gene is TRBV10-3, the J gene TRBJ2-7, with TRBD2 identical over 13 bases. Trimming cost V 3 bases and J 6 bases; bases outside gene matches: 2. Germline V gives CDR1 ENHRY, CDR2 SYGVKD. This CDR3 is 14 amino acids long. The CDR3, as DNA: TGTGCCATCAGTGACGGACTAGCGGGAGTCGAGCAGTACTTC. Its translation: CAISDGLAGVEQYF.

This clone was counted between two and nine times. This rearrangement joins TRBV5-4 to TRBJ2-3; possible D gene TRBD2, 5 bases. CDR3 size: 16 residues. Germline CDR1 reads SGHNT; CDR2 reads YYREEE (reference sequence). V lost 4 bases to trimming and J lost 2 bases, with 17 bases between them. CDR3 nucleotide sequence: TGTGCCAGCAGCCCGACGAGAGCGGCGATCACAGATACGCAGTATTTT. Encoded protein: CASSPTRAAITDTQYF.